This T cell receptor (beta chain) is drawn from a study of monozygotic twins with inflammatory bowel disease. CDR3 length equals 16 residues. CDR1 is WSHSY, CDR2 SAAADI, per germline. About this clonotype itself: No antigen is known for it.

Template switching added UMIs carrying a 6-nucleotide sample barcode. Nested PCRs of around 15 and 9 cycles, two in total, were run on TCRalpha and TCRbeta cDNA. TCRdb re-called the 5' RACE reads and catalogs CDR3 proteins one per entry, DNA excluded. Listed are around 100,000 distinct CDR3 sequences; more than 1.5% falls within the top ten. Study results and caveats: Distinct T cell subtypes could not be told apart.

The specimen sequenced was blood. V is TRBV10-2 and J is TRBJ2-1; TCRdb picks TRBD1, but there is no DNA to check that call. The sequence derives from a human donor with ulcerative colitis or Crohn's disease, or a healthy co-twin of an affected twin (not recorded which). CDR3 region: CASRKEWARGYNEQFF.